This passage covers 21 T cell receptor beta chains from one sample sequenced in a study of identical twins. TCRdb reprocessed the 5' RACE reads with MiXCR, giving one entry per CDR3 protein. This table has some 1,600,000 distinct CDR3 sequences, about 32% appearing once. The sample taken for sequencing was cord blood. Receptors originate from a newborn girl in good health.

The chain joins TRBV27 to TRBJ2-5; D call uncertain. Germline values: CDR1 MNHEY, CDR2 SMNVEV (reference sequence). The CDR3 totals 14 residues. V lost 3 bases and J lost 3, with 11 bases in between. As DNA, the CDR3 is TGTGCCAGCAGTTTTGCGGCTAGGGAAGAGACCCAGTACTTC. Its translation is CASSFAAREETQYF.

This chain connects TRBV13 to TRBJ2-1, with TRBD1 identical over 7 bases. From germline, CDR1 is PRHDT and CDR2 FYEKMQ (reference sequence). The CDR3 consists of 16 residues. The V segment lost 1 base and the J segment 4 bases; nucleotides outside the gene matches: 7. The CDR3 bases are TGTGCCAGCAGCTTAGCGGAGACAGGGAAGTACAATGAGCAGTTCTTC. This translates into CASSLAETGKYNEQFF.

This clonotype was detected a few times. The rearrangement joins TRBV29-1 to TRBJ1-2; D uncertain. V was shortened by 3 bases and J by 4 bases, with 12 bases between the two germline ends. CDR3 size: 13 residues. The germline V gene encodes CDR1 SQVTM and CDR2 ANQGSEA. CDR3 in amino acids: CSVEGHSLYGYTF. For the CDR3, the DNA is TGCAGCGTTGAGGGCCATAGCCTCTATGGCTACACCTTC.

This clonotype was observed a few times. J is TRBJ1-5 and V is TRBV28; D gene uncertain. The CDR3 is made up of 12 amino acids. Trimming removed 2 bases at V and 9 bases at J, with 8 bases between. Germline values: CDR1 MDHEN, CDR2 SYDVKM. This CDR3 reads CASSLAGRPQHF. The DNA of the CDR3 is TGTGCCAGCAGTTTAGCTGGGAGGCCCCAGCATTTT.

This rearrangement joins TRBV18 to TRBJ2-2; D unresolved. Germline CDR1 is KGHSH and CDR2 is LQKENI. The V end lost 2 bases, the J end lost 3 bases, and 4 bases lay between the germline ends. The CDR3 is 13 amino acids. The CDR3: CASSPADTGELFF. CDR3 nucleotides: TGTGCCAGCTCACCAGCGGACACCGGGGAGCTGTTTTTT.

This clonotype was counted only a few times. The chain links TRBV12-3 or TRBV12-4 to TRBJ2-7; the D is unclear. V shed 0 bases and J shed 0 bases, with 9 bases lying between them. The CDR3 has 15 residues. The CDR3 DNA reads TGTGCCAGCAGTTTAGCGGGGATAAGCTCCTACGAGCAGTACTTC. Residues: CASSLAGISSYEQYF.

About this clonotype itself: At one of its ends the junction is not consistent with the germline gene, which may arise from a read error. The chain uses TRBV5-1 and TRBJ1-1; no reliable D call. Germline-derived CDR1 and CDR2 are SGHRS and YFSETQ. This CDR3 contains 11 residues. CDR3 region: CASSSTTDAFF. The CDR3 region has the DNA TGCGCCAGCAGCTCCACGACTGACGCTTTCTTT.

The V and J genes are TRBV13 and TRBJ2-5; weak D call: TRBD2 (6 bases). CDR1 PRHDT and CDR2 FYEKMQ come from the germline V gene (reference sequence). The CDR3 has 14 residues. Deletions cut 3 bases from V and 5 bases from J, with 13 bases between. CDR3 loop: CASSFTGVGETQYF. The CDR3 DNA reads as TGTGCCAGCAGCTTTACGGGAGTGGGGGAGACCCAGTACTTC.

Turning to this clonotype: The germline gene is not matched at one end of the junction; a read error may be the cause. The V and J genes are TRBV20-1 and TRBJ2-7; D not certain. Germline-derived CDR1 and CDR2 are DFQATT and SNEGSKA (reference sequence). CDR3 length: 13 amino acids. This chain's CDR3 is CSAGDMPDDEQYF. CDR3 nucleotide sequence: TGCAGTGCTGGAGATATGCCAGATGACGAGCAGTACTTC.

In this sample, this clonotype turned up a few times. The chain carries TRBV6-1 and TRBJ1-2; a weak D match, TRBD1 (5 bases). Germline V gene lookup returns CDR1 MNHNS and CDR2 SASEGT. Between the trimmed V and J ends, which lost 4 bases and 10 bases, there was a span of 22 bases. The CDR3 is 15 amino acids. CDR3 DNA sequence: TGTGCCAGCAGTGCTCATTCGGGACTCCCGTTAAACTACACCTTC. Its protein product is CASSAHSGLPLNYTF.

This clonotype occurred a few times. This chain joins TRBV20-1 and TRBJ1-5; unclear D gene. V lost 6 bases to trimming and J lost 6 bases, with 15 bases between them. Germline V gene sequence: CDR1 DFQATT, CDR2 SNEGSKA (reference sequence). The CDR3 covers 13 residues. This chain's CDR3 is CSALSGNGQPQHF. In DNA, the CDR3 is TGCAGTGCCCTATCCGGGAATGGTCAGCCCCAGCATTTT.

The chain recombines TRBV2 with TRBJ2-7; possibly TRBD1 or TRBD2 for D (5 bases each). CDR3 length: 14 amino acids. V lost 4 bases to trimming and J lost 2 bases, with 12 bases between them. Germline-derived CDR1 and CDR2 are SNHLY and FYNNEI. In DNA form, the CDR3 reads TGTGCCAGCAGTGTACTCAGGGACGCCTACGAGCAGTACTTC. This sequence encodes CASSVLRDAYEQYF.

The count of this clonotype is one. CDR3 in DNA: TGCGCCAGCAGCTTAGGTACCGCTACGCAGTATTTT. This translates into CASSLGTATQYF. This chain joins TRBV5-1 and TRBJ2-3; no firm D call. The germline V and J ends were trimmed by 2 bases and 8 bases, with 9 bases remaining between them. The CDR3 totals 12 residues. Germline CDR1 is SGHRS and CDR2 is YFSETQ.

The chain combines TRBV27 with TRBJ2-3; 9 bases map to TRBD2. The CDR3 is 16 residues long. Germline trimming cut 1 base from V and 4 bases from J; bases unmatched to any gene: 6. CDR1 is MNHEY and CDR2 is SMNVEV in the germline V gene (reference sequence). The CDR3 sequence is CASSLWRGGRPDTQYF. The CDR3 DNA sequence: TGTGCCAGCAGTTTATGGCGGGGGGGCCGTCCAGATACGCAGTATTTT.

The V call is TRBV5-1, the J call TRBJ2-3, with 7 nucleotides matching TRBD2. Trimming removed 2 bases from V and 5 bases from J; junction bases left unmatched: 8. CDR1 is SGHRS and CDR2 is YFSETQ in the germline V gene. CDR3 length equals 15 residues. The CDR3: CASSFGLVSRDTQYF. The CDR3 nucleotides read TGCGCCAGCAGCTTTGGACTAGTTTCCCGAGATACGCAGTATTTT.

This clonotype was seen a few times. This chain connects TRBV7-2 to TRBJ2-1; 12 nucleotides match TRBD2. With V trimmed by 5 bases and J by 3 bases, 5 bases remained unmatched. Per germline, CDR1 SGHTA and CDR2 FQGNSA. This CDR3 is 16 amino acids long. CDR3 nucleotide sequence: TGTGCCAGCAGCCGGGGACTAGCGGGTCTCTACAATGAGCAGTTCTTC. It is translated as CASSRGLAGLYNEQFF. The complete variable domain, with remaining parts taken from reference TRBV7-2 and TRBJ2-1, reads GAGVSQSPSNKVTEKGKDVELRCDPISGHTALYWYRQSLGQGLEFLIYFQGNSAPDKSGLPSDRFSAERTGGSVSTLTIQRTQQEDSAVYLCASSRGLAGLYNEQFFGPGTRLTVL.

The sample holds a few counts of this clonotype. The chain is built from TRBV5-1 and TRBJ1-2; D remains unclear. Germline V gives CDR1 SGHRS, CDR2 YFSETQ. CDR3 size: 16 residues. V lost 0 bases and J lost 2, with 14 bases in between. CDR3 protein: CASSLAWERQNYGYTF. The CDR3 DNA reads as TGCGCCAGCAGCTTGGCCTGGGAGAGGCAGAACTATGGCTACACCTTC.

This clonotype was found once. This chain joins TRBV12-3 or TRBV12-4 and TRBJ2-6, with TRBD1 matching over 12 bases. The CDR3 totals 19 residues. Trimming removed 6 bases from V and 4 bases from J; junction bases left unmatched: 13. CDR3 sequence (DNA): TGTGCCAGCAGCCACGCGTCGGGACAGGGGGCACCAGGGGCCAACGTCCTGACTTTC. Translation: CASSHASGQGAPGANVLTF.

CDR3 bases: TGCAGTGCTAGAGAGGACAGGGGTAATTCACCCCTCCACTTT. Its translation: CSAREDRGNSPLHF. This chain links TRBV20-1 with TRBJ1-6; 9 nucleotides align to TRBD1. V shed 0 bases and J 6 bases; nucleotides not matched to a gene: 0. CDR3 length: 14 residues. Looked up from germline, CDR1 is DFQATT and CDR2 is SNEGSKA (reference sequence).

This chain uses TRBV19 with TRBJ2-3; no clear D gene. V was pared by 4 bases and J by 2 bases, with 4 bases between. The CDR3 loop spans 12 amino acids. Looked up from germline, CDR1 is LNHDA and CDR2 is SQIVND (reference sequence). Here the CDR3 DNA reads TGTGCCAGTAGTAAAATCACAGATACGCAGTATTTT. Its protein is CASSKITDTQYF.

The gene calls are TRBV29-1 and TRBJ2-2; perhaps TRBD1 as D (5 bases). CDR1 is SQVTM and CDR2 is ANQGSEA in the germline V gene. V lost 4 bases and J lost 2, with 17 bases in between. This CDR3 has 16 amino acids. CDR3 coding DNA: TGCAGCGTTGTGGTCCGTACAGGACCTAACACCGGGGAGCTGTTTTTT. Its protein is CSVVVRTGPNTGELFF.